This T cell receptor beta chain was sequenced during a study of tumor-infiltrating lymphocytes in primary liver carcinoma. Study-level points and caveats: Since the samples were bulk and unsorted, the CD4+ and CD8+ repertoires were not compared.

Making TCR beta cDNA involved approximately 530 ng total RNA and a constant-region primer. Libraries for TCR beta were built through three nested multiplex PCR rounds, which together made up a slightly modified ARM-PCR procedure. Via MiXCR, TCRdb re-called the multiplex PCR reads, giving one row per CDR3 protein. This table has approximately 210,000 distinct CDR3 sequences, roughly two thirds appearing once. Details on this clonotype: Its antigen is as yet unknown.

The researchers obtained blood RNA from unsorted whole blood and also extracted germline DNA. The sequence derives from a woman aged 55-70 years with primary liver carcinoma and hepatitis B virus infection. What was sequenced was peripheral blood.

CDR3 nucleotides: TGTGCCAGCAGCCCGACAAAGGGGATCACGCAGTATTTT. Amino acid sequence: CASSPTKGITQYF. The chain joins TRBV11-2 to TRBJ2-3; TRBD1 is a possible D gene (5 bases). Looked up from germline, CDR1 is SGHAT and CDR2 is FQNNGV. The ends were cut back, 5 bases at V and 9 bases at J, with 15 bases in the middle. The CDR3 totals 13 residues.